The clone carrying this TCR beta chain occurred a few times. TCRdb reanalysed the 5' RACE reads using MiXCR and keeps one entry per CDR3 protein. The sample gives about 540,000 distinct CDR3 sequences, roughly 22% of which show up once; around an eighth is in the top ten. The sample is drawn from a study of T-cell memory formation after mild COVID-19. Study-wide background: TCR clusters showed largely donor specificity.

The germline gives CDR1 SGHTA, CDR2 FQGNSA. With 2 bases clipped from V and 5 bases from J, the junction kept 3 bases outside the gene matches. This CDR3 has 14 amino acids. This TCR came from an adult woman who had mild COVID-19 (a few samples of this study predate the infection). Cell type and time point are not known. The sample consisted of PBMCs or a T cell subset sorted from them (not recorded which). The V call is TRBV7-2, the J call TRBJ2-3; TRBD2 matches at 8 bases. The DNA of the CDR3 is TGTGCCAGCAGCTTAAGCGGGAGTCGAGATACGCAGTATTTT. It yields the protein CASSLSGSRDTQYF.